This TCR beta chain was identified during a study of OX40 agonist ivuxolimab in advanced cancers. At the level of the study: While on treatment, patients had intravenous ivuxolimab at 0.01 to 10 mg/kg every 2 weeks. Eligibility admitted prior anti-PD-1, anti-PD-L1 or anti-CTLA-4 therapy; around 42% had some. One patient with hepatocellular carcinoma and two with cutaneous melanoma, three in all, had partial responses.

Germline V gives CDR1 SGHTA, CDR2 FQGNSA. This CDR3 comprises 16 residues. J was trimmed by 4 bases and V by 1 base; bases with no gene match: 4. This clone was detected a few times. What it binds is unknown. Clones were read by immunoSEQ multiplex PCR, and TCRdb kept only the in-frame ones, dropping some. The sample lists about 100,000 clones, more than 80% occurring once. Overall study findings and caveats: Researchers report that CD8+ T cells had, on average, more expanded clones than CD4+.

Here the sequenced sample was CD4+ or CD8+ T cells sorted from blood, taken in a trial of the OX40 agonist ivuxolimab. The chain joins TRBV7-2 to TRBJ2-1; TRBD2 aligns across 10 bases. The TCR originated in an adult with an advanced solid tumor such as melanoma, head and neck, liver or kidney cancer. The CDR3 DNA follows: TGTGCCAGCAGCTTAGTCCCACTAGCGGGGTACAATGAGCAGTTCTTC. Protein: CASSLVPLAGYNEQFF.